The entry below describes one T cell receptor (beta chain). Its target is unknown. This CDR3 is built from 13 residues. Germline lookup yields CDR1 KGHSH and CDR2 LQKENI. V lost 8 bases, J lost 1 base, and 11 bases lay in between. These data are taken from a study of OX40 agonist ivuxolimab in advanced cancers. About the research overall: The diagnoses of dose-escalation patients were hepatocellular carcinoma, melanoma, renal cell or head and neck cancer. Study-level results: Also showing low normalized T-cell clonal expansion were some of the nonresponders.

Profiling relied on immunoSEQ multiplex PCR, and the TCRdb table lists in-frame clones only, not all of them. The table records 65,000 to 90,000 clones, 91% of them present only once. V and J are TRBV18 and TRBJ2-5, with D hard to call. The specimen comprised CD4+ or CD8+ T cells sorted from blood, sampled in a trial of the OX40 agonist ivuxolimab. This TCR derives from an adult with an advanced solid tumor such as melanoma, head and neck, liver or kidney cancer. The CDR3 DNA reads as TGTGCCAGCCACCTTGGTGTCCAAGAGACCCAGTACTTC. This translates into CASHLGVQETQYF.